These 9 T cell receptor beta chains came from one sample sequenced in a study of post-analysis software for immune sequencing data. Whole-study results and caveats: Relative to controls, patients had about five TRBV segments at higher frequency, with TRBV5-6, TRBV5-1 and TRBV20-1 among these.

The TCR beta cDNA libraries carried unique molecular identifiers. TCRdb fed the PCR reads into MiXCR, producing one record per CDR3 protein. Of some 690,000 distinct CDR3 sequences in the sample, roughly three fifths are singletons; the top ten hold approximately 10%. These receptors' targets are unknown. What was sequenced was blood. Receptors originate from a girl aged 2-10 years with multiple sclerosis.

This chain uses TRBV25-1 with TRBJ2-7; 12 positions match TRBD2. Germline V lookup: CDR1 MGHDK, CDR2 SYGVNS. The CDR3 length is 14 residues. After removal of 5 bases from V and 6 bases from J, the junction contained 5 bases not matched to a gene. CDR3 DNA: TGTGCCAGCAGTTCCCTAGCGGGAGGGCCCGAGCAGTACTTC. This encodes CASSSLAGGPEQYF.

The chain links TRBV12-3 or TRBV12-4 to TRBJ2-1; weak D call: TRBD2 (5 bases). V was cut by 1 base and J by 8 bases, with 15 bases left in between. The CDR3 is 15 residues long. CDR3 sequence: CASSLEPLRADEQFF. The CDR3 DNA is TGTGCCAGCAGTTTAGAACCACTGAGGGCCGATGAGCAGTTCTTC.

The rearrangement links TRBV12-3 or TRBV12-4 to TRBJ2-3, with D hard to call. V dropped 6 bases and J dropped 7 bases, with 8 bases sitting between them. The CDR3 spans 11 residues. The CDR3 protein is CASSSANTQYF. The CDR3 DNA reads TGTGCCAGCAGCTCTGCGAATACGCAGTATTTT.

This clonotype has more than one count but fewer than ten. The chain uses TRBV25-1 and TRBJ2-1, with D hard to call. The germline CDR1 and CDR2 sequences are MGHDK and SYGVNS. Trimming shortened V by 8 bases and J by 9 bases, and 8 bases separated the two germline ends. This CDR3 is 10 amino acids long. CDR3 DNA: TGTGCCAGCGGCCATACTGAGCAGTTCTTC. Translation gives CASGHTEQFF.

This clonotype was counted only a few times. J is TRBJ2-7 and V is TRBV11-2; D may be TRBD1 or TRBD2 (6 bases each). Deletions cut 5 bases from V and 2 bases from J, with 19 bases between. Germline-derived CDR1 and CDR2 are SGHAT and FQNNGV. This CDR3 region has 16 residues. CDR3 in amino acids: CASSLPTSRGTYEQYF. CDR3 sequence (DNA): TGTGCCAGCAGCCTACCTACTAGCAGGGGAACCTACGAGCAGTACTTC.

This clonotype was recorded a few times. V is TRBV29-1 and J is TRBJ2-3; D call uncertain. V was cut by 3 bases and J by 0 bases, with 16 bases left in between. Per the germline V gene, CDR1 is SQVTM and CDR2 is ANQGSEA. This CDR3 contains 16 residues. The CDR3 sequence is CSVDLARLTSTDTQYF. The DNA of the CDR3 is TGCAGCGTTGACCTCGCCCGCCTAACTAGCACAGATACGCAGTATTTT.

This rearrangement joins TRBV4-2 to TRBJ2-4, with TRBD1 matching over 7 bases. The CDR3 spans 16 residues. With V trimmed by 11 bases and J by 2 bases, 15 bases remained unmatched. In germline, CDR1 is LGHNA, CDR2 YNFKEQ. The CDR3 sequence is CAPGVRQGHPKNIQYF. CDR3 bases: TGTGCCCCCGGGGTAAGACAGGGACACCCCAAAAACATTCAGTACTTC.

The V call is TRBV3-1, the J call TRBJ2-1; perhaps TRBD2 as D (5 bases). Trimming took 1 base from V and 7 from J, leaving 8 bases between them. Germline assignment: CDR1 LGHDT and CDR2 YNNKEL (reference sequence). The CDR3 length is 13 residues. Here the CDR3 reads CASSQGRQNEQFF. As DNA, the CDR3 is TGTGCCAGCAGCCAAGGGAGGCAAAATGAGCAGTTCTTC.

This clonotype was recorded only once. The chain carries TRBV11-2 and TRBJ2-1; D is ambiguous. Trimming removed 5 bases at V and 6 bases at J, with 20 bases between. The CDR3 loop spans 16 amino acids. Germline CDR1 and CDR2: SGHAT and FQNNGV. The CDR3 here is CASSPRRDGGANEQFF. The CDR3, as DNA: TGTGCCAGCAGCCCCCGAAGAGATGGCGGCGCCAATGAGCAGTTCTTC. The complete variable domain, with remaining parts taken from reference TRBV11-2 and TRBJ2-1, reads EAGVAQSPRYKIIEKRQSVAFWCNPISGHATLYWYQQILGQGPKLLIQFQNNGVVDDSQLPKDRFSAERLKGVDSTLKIQPAKLEDSAVYLCASSPRRDGGANEQFFGPGTRLTVL.